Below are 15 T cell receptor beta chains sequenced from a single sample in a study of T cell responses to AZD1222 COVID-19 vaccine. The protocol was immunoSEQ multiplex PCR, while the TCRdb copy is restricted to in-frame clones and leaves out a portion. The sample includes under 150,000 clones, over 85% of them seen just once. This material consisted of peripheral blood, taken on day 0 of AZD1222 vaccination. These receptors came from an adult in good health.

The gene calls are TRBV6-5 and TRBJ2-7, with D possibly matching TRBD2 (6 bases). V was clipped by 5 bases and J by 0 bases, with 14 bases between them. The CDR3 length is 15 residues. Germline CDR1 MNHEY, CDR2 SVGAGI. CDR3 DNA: TGTGCCAGCAGTCCCTGGGGGGTGATCTCCTACGAGCAGTACTTC. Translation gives CASSPWGVISYEQYF.

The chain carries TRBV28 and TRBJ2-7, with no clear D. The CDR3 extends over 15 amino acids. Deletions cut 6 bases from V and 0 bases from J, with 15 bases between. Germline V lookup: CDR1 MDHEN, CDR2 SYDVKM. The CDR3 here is CASSPLSYYSYEQYF. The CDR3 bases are TGTGCCAGCAGCCCTTTAAGCTATTACTCCTACGAGCAGTACTTC.

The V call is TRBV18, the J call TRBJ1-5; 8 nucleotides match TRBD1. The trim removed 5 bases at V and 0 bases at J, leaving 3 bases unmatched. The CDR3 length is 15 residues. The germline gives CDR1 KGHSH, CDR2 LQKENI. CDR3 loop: CASSSTGVSNQPQHF. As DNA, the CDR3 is TGTGCCAGCTCATCGACAGGGGTTAGCAATCAGCCCCAGCATTTT.

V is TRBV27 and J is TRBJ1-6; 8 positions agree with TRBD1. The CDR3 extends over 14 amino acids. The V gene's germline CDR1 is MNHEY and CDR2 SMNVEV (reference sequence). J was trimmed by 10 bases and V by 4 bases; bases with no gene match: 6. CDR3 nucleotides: TGTGCCAGCAGTTATGGACAGGGACGGTCACCCCTCCACTTT. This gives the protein CASSYGQGRSPLHF.

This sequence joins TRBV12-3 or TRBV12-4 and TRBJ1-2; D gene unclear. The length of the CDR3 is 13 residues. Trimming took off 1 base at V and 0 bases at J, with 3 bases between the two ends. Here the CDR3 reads CASSLGANYGYTF. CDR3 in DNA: TGTGCCAGCAGTTTAGGGGCTAACTATGGCTACACCTTC.

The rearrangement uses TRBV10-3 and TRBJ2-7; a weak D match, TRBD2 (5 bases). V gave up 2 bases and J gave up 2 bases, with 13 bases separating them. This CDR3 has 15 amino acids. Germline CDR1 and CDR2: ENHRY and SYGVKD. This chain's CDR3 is CAISEPGLATYEQYF. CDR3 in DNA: TGTGCCATCAGTGAGCCCGGACTGGCCACCTACGAGCAGTACTTC.

The CDR3 DNA is TGTGCCAGCAGCCCAAGGACAGGGGGATATGGCTACACCTTC. It specifies CASSPRTGGYGYTF. The rearrangement links TRBV9 to TRBJ1-2, with 10 bases lining up with TRBD1. This CDR3 has 14 residues. Germline-derived CDR1 and CDR2 are SGDLS and YYNGEE. V lost 4 bases to trimming and J lost 5 bases; unmatched junction nucleotides: 5.

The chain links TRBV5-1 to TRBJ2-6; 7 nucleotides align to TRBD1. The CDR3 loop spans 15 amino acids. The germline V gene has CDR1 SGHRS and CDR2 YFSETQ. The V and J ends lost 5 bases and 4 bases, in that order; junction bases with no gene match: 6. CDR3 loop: CASSTTGEGANVLTF. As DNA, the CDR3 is TGCGCCAGCAGTACTACAGGGGAAGGGGCCAACGTCCTGACTTTC.

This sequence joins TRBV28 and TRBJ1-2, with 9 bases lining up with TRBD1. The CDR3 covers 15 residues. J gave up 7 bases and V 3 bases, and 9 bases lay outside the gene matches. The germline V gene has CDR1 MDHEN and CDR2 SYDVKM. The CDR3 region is CASSFTPGQGAGYTF. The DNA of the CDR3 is TGTGCCAGCAGTTTTACCCCGGGACAGGGTGCTGGCTACACCTTC.

Written as DNA, the CDR3 is TGTGCCAGCAGCCAAGGGACAGATAATCAGCCCCAGCATTTT. Encoded protein: CASSQGTDNQPQHF. This chain joins TRBV3-1 (or the pseudogene TRBV3-2) and TRBJ1-5, with D maybe TRBD1 (6 bases). V was pared by 1 base and J by 4 bases, with 8 bases between. This CDR3 is built from 14 residues. From germline, CDR1 is LGHDT and CDR2 YNNKEL (reference sequence).

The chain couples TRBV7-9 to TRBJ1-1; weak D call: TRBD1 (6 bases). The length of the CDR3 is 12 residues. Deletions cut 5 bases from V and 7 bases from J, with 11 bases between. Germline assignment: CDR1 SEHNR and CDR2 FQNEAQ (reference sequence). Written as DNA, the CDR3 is TGTGCCAGCAGCCTCGACAGGAGTGAAGCTTTCTTT. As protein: CASSLDRSEAFF.

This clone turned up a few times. The DNA of the CDR3 is TGTGCCAGCAGCTCGGACAGACAGTATGGCTACACCTTC. Its protein product is CASSSDRQYGYTF. The J gene is TRBJ1-2, the V gene TRBV11-2; D is possibly TRBD1 (6 bases). V lost 4 bases and J 5 bases, leaving 11 bases between the germline ends. Looked up from germline, CDR1 is SGHAT and CDR2 is FQNNGV. The CDR3 length is 13 residues.

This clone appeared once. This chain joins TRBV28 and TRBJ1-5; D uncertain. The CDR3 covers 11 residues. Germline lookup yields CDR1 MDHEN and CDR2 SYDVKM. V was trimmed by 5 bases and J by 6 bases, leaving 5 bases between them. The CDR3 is CASSTRQPQHF. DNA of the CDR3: TGTGCCAGCAGTACTCGTCAGCCCCAGCATTTT.

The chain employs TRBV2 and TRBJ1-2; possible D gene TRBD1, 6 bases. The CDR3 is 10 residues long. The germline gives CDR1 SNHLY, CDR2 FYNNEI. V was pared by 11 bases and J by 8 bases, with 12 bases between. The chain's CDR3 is CAAYRDGYTF. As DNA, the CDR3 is TGTGCCGCATACAGGGACGGCTACACCTTC.

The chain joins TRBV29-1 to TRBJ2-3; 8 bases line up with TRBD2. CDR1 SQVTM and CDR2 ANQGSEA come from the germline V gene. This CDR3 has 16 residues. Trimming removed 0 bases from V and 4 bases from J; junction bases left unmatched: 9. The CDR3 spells CSVEDLISAGADTQYF. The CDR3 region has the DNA TGCAGCGTTGAAGACCTCATCTCAGCGGGAGCAGATACGCAGTATTTT.